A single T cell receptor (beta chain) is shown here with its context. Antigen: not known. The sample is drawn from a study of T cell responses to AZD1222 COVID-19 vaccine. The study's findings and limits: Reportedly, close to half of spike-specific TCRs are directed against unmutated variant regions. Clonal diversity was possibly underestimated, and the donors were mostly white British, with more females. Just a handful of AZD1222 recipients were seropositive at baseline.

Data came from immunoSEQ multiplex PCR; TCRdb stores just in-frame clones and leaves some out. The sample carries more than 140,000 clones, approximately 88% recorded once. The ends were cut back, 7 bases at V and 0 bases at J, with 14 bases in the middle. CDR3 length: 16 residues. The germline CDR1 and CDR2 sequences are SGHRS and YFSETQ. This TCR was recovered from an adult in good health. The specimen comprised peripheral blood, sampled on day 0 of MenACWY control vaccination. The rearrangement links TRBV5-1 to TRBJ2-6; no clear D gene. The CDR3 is CASRQTNSSGANVLTF. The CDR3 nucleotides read TGCGCCAGCCGACAAACAAATTCCTCTGGGGCCAACGTCCTGACTTTC.